The sequence of this T cell receptor beta chain was determined in a study of blood T cell repertoires in COVID-19. The CDR3 has 15 residues. Germline V gives CDR1 KGHDR, CDR2 SFDVKD. Trimming left V 0 bases short and J 3 bases short, with 7 bases between. This clone was picked up a small number of times. Some clones are missing from TCRdb's copy, which holds only in-frame ones; the method was immunoSEQ multiplex PCR. Of roughly 110,000 clones in the sample, 85% to 90% were seen once. This receptor was identified in a woman in her 50s with acute or convalescent COVID-19. J is TRBJ2-2 and V is TRBV24-1; D possibly corresponds to TRBD1 (6 bases). The sample was peripheral blood. CDR3 DNA: TGTGCCACCAGTGATTTGTACAGGGACACCGGGGAGCTGTTTTTT. Its translation is CATSDLYRDTGELFF.